The next 9 T cell receptor beta chains were all read from a single sample in a study of beta chain features in type 1 diabetes. The study reverse transcribed the entire isolated RNA, so it sequenced expressed TCRB transcripts. Sequenced by immunoSEQ multiplex PCR; TCRdb stores in-frame clones only, minus some. The sample records under 950,000 clones, 15% to 20% being singletons. The specimen was naive CD4+ T cells from blood. All receptors come from a young woman in good health.

The J gene is TRBJ2-7, the V gene TRBV6-1; 7 bases are a match to TRBD1. Unmatched junction bases numbered 9, after V lost 8 bases and J lost 2 bases. This CDR3 has 14 amino acids. Germline CDR1 and CDR2: MNHNS and SASEGT. CDR3 protein: CASLMGQFTYEQYF. CDR3 DNA sequence: TGTGCCAGCTTAATGGGACAGTTTACCTACGAGCAGTACTTC.

This chain links TRBV9 with TRBJ2-5; D unresolved. V lost 3 bases to trimming and J lost 2 bases, with 8 bases between them. This CDR3 spans 13 amino acids. In germline, CDR1 is SGDLS, CDR2 YYNGEE. CDR3 bases: TGTGCCAGCAGCGCGAGTCTTCAAGAGACCCAGTACTTC. Amino acids: CASSASLQETQYF. The full variable domain, rest sourced from reference TRBV9 and TRBJ2-5, is DSGVTQTPKHLITATGQRVTLRCSPRSGDLSVYWYQQSLDQGLQFLIQYYNGEERAKGNILERFSAQQFPDLHSELNLSSLELGDSALYFCASSASLQETQYFGPGTRLLVL.

The rearrangement links TRBV15 to TRBJ1-3; D is ambiguous. The CDR3 length is 18 residues. V lost 3 bases and J 0 bases, leaving 18 bases between the germline ends. Looked up from germline, CDR1 is LNHNV and CDR2 is YYDKDF (reference sequence). CDR3 region: CATSSSVPHFDSGNTIYF. In nucleotides, the CDR3 is TGTGCCACCAGCAGTTCGGTACCTCATTTCGACTCTGGAAACACCATATATTTT. Looking up the rest from reference TRBV15 and TRBJ1-3 gives the full variable domain: DAMVIQNPRYQVTQFGKPVTLSCSQTLNHNVMYWYQQKSSQAPKLLFHYYDKDFNNEADTPDNFQSRRPNTSFCFLDIRSPGLGDTAMYLCATSSSVPHFDSGNTIYFGEGSWLTVV.

This clone was picked up a small number of times. The chain combines TRBV19 with TRBJ2-5, with D perhaps matching TRBD1 (6 bases). The CDR3 extends over 14 amino acids. V was trimmed by 3 bases and J by 1 base, leaving 9 bases between them. Germline V CDR1 and CDR2: LNHDA, SQIVND (reference sequence). The CDR3 spells CASSMGQSQETQYF. The DNA of the CDR3 is TGTGCCAGTAGTATGGGACAATCCCAAGAGACCCAGTACTTC.

This clone showed up just a few times. The V and J genes are TRBV6-5 and TRBJ1-5, with a tentative D call TRBD1 (6 bases). The V end was cut by 2 bases, the J end by 9 bases, with 8 bases between. The V gene's germline CDR1 is MNHEY and CDR2 SVGAGI. The CDR3 runs 12 residues. The CDR3 sequence: CASSYTDRPQHF. In nucleotides, the CDR3 is TGTGCCAGCAGTTACACGGACAGGCCCCAGCATTTT.

This clone was seen a handful of times. J is TRBJ1-4 and V is TRBV6-1; 8 nucleotides align to TRBD1. With V trimmed by 4 bases and J by 8 bases, 3 bases remained unmatched. CDR1 MNHNS and CDR2 SASEGT come from the germline V gene. This CDR3 region has 13 residues. The CDR3 DNA is TGTGCCAGCAGTGTGAGGGACAGGGAAAAACTGTTTTTT. Translation: CASSVRDREKLFF.

This clone was found a few times. The rearrangement joins TRBV4-2 to TRBJ2-7, with 7 positions matching TRBD2. Looked up from germline, CDR1 is LGHNA and CDR2 is YNFKEQ. The CDR3 is 18 amino acids. The V gene end was trimmed by 0 bases and the J gene end by 3 bases; junction bases not matched to a gene: 14. CDR3 protein: CASSQDRASGGILYEQYF. CDR3 DNA: TGTGCCAGCAGCCAAGATCGGGCTAGCGGAGGGATACTCTACGAGCAGTACTTC.

This clone was counted between two and nine times. The V call is TRBV19, the J call TRBJ2-1; TRBD2 is a possible D gene (6 bases). V lost 8 bases and J lost 0, with 14 bases in between. The CDR3 runs to 15 residues. Per germline, CDR1 LNHDA and CDR2 SQIVND (reference sequence). The CDR3 sequence: CASQDYALSYNEQFF. The CDR3 nucleotides are TGTGCCAGTCAGGACTACGCCCTCTCCTACAATGAGCAGTTCTTC.

This clone turned up a few times. The gene calls are TRBV5-1 and TRBJ2-5, with a weak D call TRBD2 (6 bases). The CDR3 length is 16 residues. The germline V and J ends were trimmed by 1 base and 6 bases, with 19 bases remaining between them. Germline lookup yields CDR1 SGHRS and CDR2 YFSETQ. This CDR3 reads CASSLSLEGAAKTQYF. CDR3 sequence (DNA): TGCGCCAGCAGCTTGAGTCTGGAGGGAGCGGCCAAGACCCAGTACTTC.